A selection of T cell receptor beta chains follows, all from one sample in a study of shared clonotypes between healthy human individuals. TCRdb's table, derived via immunoSEQ multiplex PCR, lists solely in-frame clones and lacks some. The sample lists approximately 740,000 clones, approximately 79% occurring once. Sequenced sample: memory CD4+ T cells sorted from blood. Receptors originate from a woman aged 30 to 39 in good health. CDR3s include the opening cysteine and the closing phenylalanine or tryptophan. Fields, in order: V gene, clone size, J gene, D gene, CDR3 DNA, CDR3 protein. D genes are given only for firm matches. Expanded clones get a size class; other rows say once, few or many, or leave the size out.

v_gene: TRBV28
abundance: -
j_gene: TRBJ1-5
d_gene: -
CDR3nt: TGTGCCAGCAGCACCACTAGTGATCAGCCCCAGCATTTT
CDR3aa: CASSTTSDQPQHF

v_gene: TRBV11-2
abundance: -
j_gene: TRBJ2-7
d_gene: TRBD1
CDR3nt: TGTGCCAGCAGCACAAGGACAGGGTCCTACGAGCAGTACTTC
CDR3aa: CASSTRTGSYEQYF

v_gene: TRBV7-9
abundance: few
j_gene: TRBJ2-1
d_gene: -
CDR3nt: TGTGCCAGCAGCTCGACGGGATTTGAGCAGTTCTTC
CDR3aa: CASSSTGFEQFF

v_gene: TRBV4-1
abundance: few
j_gene: TRBJ2-5
d_gene: -
CDR3nt: TGCGCCAGCAGCCAAGATCAAACACCCGTTACCCAGTACTTC
CDR3aa: CASSQDQTPVTQYF

v_gene: TRBV30
abundance: -
j_gene: TRBJ1-4
d_gene: -
CDR3nt: TGTGCCTGGAGTGGCGGACTAGGGAATGAAAAACTGTTTTTT
CDR3aa: CAWSGGLGNEKLFF

v_gene: TRBV6-6
abundance: -
j_gene: TRBJ2-3
d_gene: TRBD2
CDR3nt: TGTGCCAGCAGTCCGACTAGCGGGGCGTTCGCAGATACGCAGTATTTT
CDR3aa: CASSPTSGAFADTQYF

v_gene: TRBV29-1
abundance: -
j_gene: TRBJ1-1
d_gene: -
CDR3nt: TGCAGCGCTGAGGGACGGGGCACTGAAGCTTTCTTT
CDR3aa: CSAEGRGTEAFF

v_gene: TRBV4-1
abundance: few
j_gene: TRBJ1-2
d_gene: -
CDR3nt: TGCGCCAGCAGCGGCATGGGTAGCTATGGCTACACCTTC
CDR3aa: CASSGMGSYGYTF

v_gene: TRBV2
abundance: -
j_gene: TRBJ1-5
d_gene: -
CDR3nt: TGTGCCAGCAGTGCCCCATATAGCAATCAGCCCCAGCATTTT
CDR3aa: CASSAPYSNQPQHF

v_gene: TRBV11-2
abundance: once
j_gene: TRBJ1-4
d_gene: TRBD1
CDR3nt: TGTGCCAGCAGCGGCGACAGGGGGTTGGCGAAAAAACTGTTTTTT
CDR3aa: CASSGDRGLAKKLFF

v_gene: TRBV11-3
abundance: -
j_gene: TRBJ2-1
d_gene: -
CDR3nt: TGTGCCAGCAGCCCGGGGCAGTCCTACAATGAGCAGTTCTTC
CDR3aa: CASSPGQSYNEQFF

v_gene: TRBV5-1
abundance: -
j_gene: TRBJ1-4
d_gene: -
CDR3nt: TGCGCCAGCAGCTTGGGACAGAAGGCCGAAAAACTGTTTTTT
CDR3aa: CASSLGQKAEKLFF

v_gene: TRBV9
abundance: -
j_gene: TRBJ2-1
d_gene: -
CDR3nt: TGTGCCAGCAGACGCGGTTTGGACGGGAGCTCCTACAATGAGCAGTTCTTC
CDR3aa: CASRRGLDGSSYNEQFF

v_gene: TRBV28
abundance: -
j_gene: TRBJ1-1
d_gene: -
CDR3nt: TGTGCCAGCAGTTTTAGGACGAACACTGAAGCTTTCTTT
CDR3aa: CASSFRTNTEAFF

v_gene: TRBV28
abundance: -
j_gene: TRBJ2-5
d_gene: -
CDR3nt: TGTGCCAGCAGTTTTTCAGGGGAAGAGACCCAGTACTTC
CDR3aa: CASSFSGEETQYF

v_gene: TRBV28
abundance: -
j_gene: TRBJ2-7
d_gene: -
CDR3nt: TGTGCCAGTGTAGACGGGACTCTTATCTACGAGCAGTACTTC
CDR3aa: CASVDGTLIYEQYF

v_gene: TRBV18
abundance: once
j_gene: TRBJ1-1
d_gene: -
CDR3nt: TGTGCCAGCTCACACCGACAGCGGATGAACACTGAAGCTTTCTTT
CDR3aa: CASSHRQRMNTEAFF